The sequence of this T cell receptor beta chain was determined in a study of CD8 T cells in Susac syndrome. The study, taken as a whole, reports: As acknowledged by the study, its TCR sequencing and HLA analysis included a relatively small number of individuals.

The CDR3 totals 12 residues. V was pared by 7 bases and J by 6 bases, with 12 bases between. The multiple sclerosis control group was made up of treatment-naive patients with stable or active relapsing-remitting disease. Negative isolation yielded CD4+ and CD8+ T cells, and FACS enriched TEMRA cells. About this clonotype itself: Antigen: not known.

It was with random hexamers that roughly 0.45 to 1 ug RNA was reverse transcribed. By means of immunoSEQ multiplex PCR, TCR beta CDR3 spanning 54 Vbeta and 13 Jbeta underwent amplification. TCRdb re-called the immunoSEQ multiplex PCR reads with MiXCR, one entry per CDR3 protein. Found here are tens of thousands of distinct CDR3 sequences, nearly 96% of them singletons; the top ten hold 0.095% to 0.12%. The source is a human donor with multiple sclerosis. The sample taken for sequencing was CD4+ T cells from PBMCs. The chain carries TRBV12-3 or TRBV12-4 and TRBJ1-2, with D possibly matching TRBD1 (6 bases). In DNA, the CDR3 is TGTGCCAGCACCTCCAGGGGCGATGGCTACACCTTC. Translation: CASTSRGDGYTF.